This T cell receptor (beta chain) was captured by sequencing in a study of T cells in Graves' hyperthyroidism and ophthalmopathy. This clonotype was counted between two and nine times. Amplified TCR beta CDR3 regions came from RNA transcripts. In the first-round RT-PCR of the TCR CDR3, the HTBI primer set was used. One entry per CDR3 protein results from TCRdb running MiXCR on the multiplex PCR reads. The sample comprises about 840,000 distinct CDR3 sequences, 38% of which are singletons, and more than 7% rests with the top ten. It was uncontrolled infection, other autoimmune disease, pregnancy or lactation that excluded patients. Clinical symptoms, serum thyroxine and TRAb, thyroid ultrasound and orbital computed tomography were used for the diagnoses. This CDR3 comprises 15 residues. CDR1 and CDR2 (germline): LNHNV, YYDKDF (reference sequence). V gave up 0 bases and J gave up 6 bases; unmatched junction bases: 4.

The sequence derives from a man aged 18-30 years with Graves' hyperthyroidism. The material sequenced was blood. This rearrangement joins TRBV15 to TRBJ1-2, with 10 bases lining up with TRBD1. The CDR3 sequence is CATSRERQGANGYTF. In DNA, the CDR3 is TGTGCCACCAGCAGAGAAAGACAGGGGGCGAATGGCTACACCTTC.